Each of the 2 T cell receptor beta chains below was sequenced from the same sample in a study of blood T cell repertoires in COVID-19. Method: immunoSEQ multiplex PCR; TCRdb's copy keeps in-frame clones and lacks some. The sample includes about 54,000 clones, 90% of them seen just once. The source material was peripheral blood. The receptors shown here come from a woman between 40 and 55 years old with active COVID-19.

The rearrangement uses TRBV10-3 and TRBJ2-6; no reliable D call. The CDR3 is 12 amino acids. V lost 10 bases, J lost 2 bases, and 6 bases lay in between. Looked up from germline, CDR1 is ENHRY and CDR2 is SYGVKD. The CDR3 region is CATNTGANVLTF. CDR3 nucleotide sequence: TGTGCCACCAACACTGGGGCCAACGTCCTGACTTTC.

The CDR3 DNA reads as TGCAGCGCTGTACAGGGGTCTAATGAAAAACTGTTTTTT. Translation gives CSAVQGSNEKLFF. This sequence joins TRBV29-1 and TRBJ1-4, with 7 bases lining up with TRBD1. Germline trimming cut 7 bases from V and 3 bases from J; bases unmatched to any gene: 5. The CDR3 has 13 residues. From germline, CDR1 is SQVTM and CDR2 ANQGSEA. Together with reference TRBV29-1 and TRBJ1-4, the CDR3 gives the full variable domain: SAVISQKPSRDICQRGTSLTIQCQVDSQVTMMFWYRQQPGQSLTLIATANQGSEATYESGFVIDKFPISRPNLTFSTLTVSNMSPEDSSIYLCSAVQGSNEKLFFGSGTQLSVL.